The rows below give T cell receptor beta chains drawn from one sample of a study of lymphopenia after photon versus proton radiotherapy. The table came from immunoSEQ multiplex PCR; TCRdb's copy has only in-frame clones and leaves some out. The sample lists about 26,000 clones, 75% to 90% occurring once. The sequences come from peripheral blood, collected from a patient treated with photon-based radiotherapy. The receptors were sampled from a man between 25 and 39 years old with gastric cancer. CDR3s include the opening cysteine and the closing phenylalanine or tryptophan. Each record gives: J gene, clone size, V gene, D gene, CDR3 length, CDR3 protein, CDR3 DNA. The D gene is left open where the match is weak. Some rows have no size entry. The others give once, few or many, or a class for an expanded clone.

>TRBJ2-3|once|TRBV6-4|-|14
CASSPGHETDTQYF
TGTGCCAGCAGCCCGGGACACGAAACAGATACGCAGTATTTT
>TRBJ1-2|once|TRBV7-3|-|15
CASSPEAGDPLGYTF
TGTGCCAGCTCCCCCGAGGCAGGGGACCCCCTTGGCTACACCTTC
>TRBJ2-7|few|TRBV19|-|14
CASSGGQGLYEQYF
TGTGCCAGTTCAGGTGGCCAGGGTCTCTACGAGCAGTACTTC
>TRBJ2-3|-|TRBV2|-|14
CASSRDLGFDTQYF
TGTGCCAGCAGCCGGGACTTAGGGTTTGATACGCAGTATTTT
>TRBJ2-3|once|TRBV21-1|-|17
CASRVGLAGVGTDTQYF
TGTGCCAGCAGGGTCGGACTAGCGGGAGTCGGCACAGATACGCAGTATTTT
>TRBJ1-1|-|TRBV9|-|13
CASSVTGTDEAFF
TGTGCCAGCAGCGTAACGGGAACCGATGAAGCTTTCTTT
>TRBJ1-6|-|TRBV5-4|TRBD1|18
CASSQESFGQGLGSPLHF
TGTGCCAGCAGCCAAGAGAGTTTTGGACAGGGCTTAGGTTCACCCCTCCACTTT
>TRBJ2-5|-|TRBV11-1|TRBD2|17
CASSAGTSGIRAETQYF
TGTGCCAGCAGCGCAGGGACTAGCGGGATTAGGGCAGAGACCCAGTACTTC
>TRBJ1-2|-|TRBV6-1|-|11
CASSYKGSYTF
TGTGCCAGCAGTTACAAGGGAAGCTACACCTTC
>TRBJ1-5|-|TRBV29-1|-|12
CSVGKGDQPQHF
TGCAGCGTTGGAAAGGGGGATCAGCCCCAGCATTTT